A selection of T cell receptor beta chains follows, all from one sample in a study of beta chain features in type 1 diabetes. This table comes from immunoSEQ multiplex PCR, and its TCRdb copy is limited to in-frame clones, with some not included. Of some 44,000 clones listed, approximately 56% were seen once; the top ten hold approximately 2%. Sequences were obtained from Tregs from blood. The origin of the receptors is a woman aged 18-29 years in good health. CDR3s include the opening cysteine and the closing phenylalanine or tryptophan. The D gene is left open where the match is weak. The size of a clone is reported for some rows only, either as once, few or many, or as a class for expanded clones.

V gene	D gene	J gene	clone size	CDR3 DNA	CDR3 protein
TRBV7-9	TRBD2	TRBJ2-5	NA	TGTGCCAGCAGCTTACTAGCGGGAGGCGGAGAGACCCAGTACTTC	CASSLLAGGGETQYF
TRBV4-1	NA	TRBJ1-4	NA	TGCGCCAGCAGCCAGGCGGCTGATCTGAACGAAGAAAAACTGTTTTTT	CASSQAADLNEEKLFF
TRBV7-9	NA	TRBJ1-2	few	TGTGCCAGCAGCCCTATCGAGAACTATGGCTACACCTTC	CASSPIENYGYTF
TRBV4-2	TRBD2	TRBJ2-5	NA	TGTGCCAGCAGCCAAGATCTTACGGGAGGGCGGGAGACCCAGTACTTC	CASSQDLTGGRETQYF
TRBV2	TRBD1	TRBJ2-1	NA	TGTGCCAGCAAAGGGACAGTTGAGTTCTTC	CASKGTVEFF
TRBV5-1	NA	TRBJ2-3	NA	TGCGCCAGCAGCTTGCCCGGGGATCCTAGCACAGATACGCAGTATTTT	CASSLPGDPSTDTQYF
TRBV27	NA	TRBJ2-7	NA	TGTGCCAGCAGGGGGACCCCTAGCGCCGGCGAGCAGTACTTC	CASRGTPSAGEQYF
TRBV6-5	TRBD1	TRBJ2-4	NA	TGTGCCAGCATTCTTGGACAGGATCCAAACATTCAGTACTTC	CASILGQDPNIQYF
TRBV27	NA	TRBJ2-7	NA	TGTGCCAGCAAGTCCATGGGGAGGTTTAGCTCCTACGAGCAGTACTTC	CASKSMGRFSSYEQYF
TRBV5-6	NA	TRBJ2-5	NA	TGTGCCAGCAGCCGGACAGCCCCAGAGACCCAGTACTTC	CASSRTAPETQYF
TRBV9	TRBD2	TRBJ2-1	NA	TGTGCCAGCAGCGCGCTATGGACTAGCGGCACCTACAATGAGCAGTTCTTC	CASSALWTSGTYNEQFF
TRBV15	NA	TRBJ1-6	NA	TGTGCCACCAGCAGAGAATACGGCCGGTTTGGTCGGGGGTCACCCCTCCACTTT	CATSREYGRFGRGSPLHF
TRBV30	TRBD1	TRBJ2-7	NA	TGTGCCTGGAGTGTACGCAAGGGGGCACTTAACAACGAGCAGTACTTC	CAWSVRKGALNNEQYF
TRBV18	NA	TRBJ1-5	NA	TGTGCCAGCTCACCAGGGGGCTTGGGCAATCAGCCCCAGCATTTT	CASSPGGLGNQPQHF
TRBV7-3	TRBD2	TRBJ2-1	NA	TGTGCCAGCAGCCCGCATTCGGGGTCTAGCGGGAGGGCCGGGGAGCAGTTCTTC	CASSPHSGSSGRAGEQFF
TRBV18	NA	TRBJ2-1	NA	TGTGCCAGCTCCCCCGGGAGTAATGAGCAGTTCTTC	CASSPGSNEQFF
TRBV28	TRBD2	TRBJ2-3	few	TGTGCCAGCAGTTTCAGCGGCGGGAGGGCAGATACGCAGTATTTT	CASSFSGGRADTQYF
TRBV6-5	NA	TRBJ2-7	NA	TGTGCCAGCCGACGGACAGAAGACTACGAGCAGTACTTC	CASRRTEDYEQYF
TRBV28	TRBD1	TRBJ2-5	NA	TGTGCCAGCAGCCAAGGTACAGGGGGCCAGGAGACCCAGTACTTC	CASSQGTGGQETQYF
TRBV11-2	TRBD1	TRBJ2-7	NA	TGTGCCAGCAGCGTCAACAGGGGGAACGAGCAGTACTTC	CASSVNRGNEQYF
TRBV7-9	TRBD2	TRBJ2-1	NA	TGTGCCAGCAGCTTAGCTGGTAGCGGGCTAACGGAGCAGTTCTTC	CASSLAGSGLTEQFF
TRBV5-1	TRBD1	TRBJ1-4	NA	TGCGCCAGCAGCTCCAACCCGACAGGGGGCGGCGAAAAACTGTTTTTT	CASSSNPTGGGEKLFF
TRBV6-4	TRBD2	TRBJ2-2	NA	TGTGCCAGCAGTGACGGACTAGCGGGAATGAACACCGGGGAGCTGTTTTTT	CASSDGLAGMNTGELFF
TRBV7-3	TRBD2	TRBJ2-7	NA	TGTGCCAGCAGCTCCCAAGTCGGGAGGGGGGACGAGCAGTACTTC	CASSSQVGRGDEQYF
TRBV7-8	TRBD2	TRBJ2-7	NA	TGTGCCAGCAGCTTGGGGGGGACCTTCTACGAGCAGTACTTC	CASSLGGTFYEQYF
TRBV9	NA	TRBJ2-5	NA	TGTGCCAGCAGCGCCCAGGGGCTAAGGCAAGAGACCCAGTACTTC	CASSAQGLRQETQYF